These 11 T cell receptor beta chains were all obtained from the same sample, sequenced in a study of beta chain features in type 1 diabetes. Study findings and constraints: Shorter TCRB CDR3s, moderately but significantly so, were found in Type 1 diabetes patients in all four CD4+ subsets.

The authors reverse transcribed all of the isolated RNA, so sequencing captured expressed TCRB transcripts. The repertoire was sequenced with immunoSEQ multiplex PCR; TCRdb's copy has only in-frame clones and lacks some. The table includes about 340,000 clones, roughly 13% detected once. These receptors' antigens are unknown. The specimen was naive CD4+ T cells from blood. The receptor source for this set is a woman younger than 35 with type 1 diabetes.

This clone was detected only a few times. The V gene is TRBV9, the J gene TRBJ2-1; TRBD2 agrees at 12 bases. The CDR3 runs 15 residues. CDR1 is SGDLS, CDR2 YYNGEE, per germline. After removal of 0 bases from V and 15 bases from J, the junction contained 10 bases not matched to a gene. The CDR3 is CASSVGATSGSLAFF. The CDR3 nucleotides read TGTGCCAGCAGCGTAGGCGCGACTAGCGGGAGTCTCGCGTTCTTC.

The chain combines TRBV4-3 with TRBJ2-5; D possibly corresponds to TRBD2 (5 bases). CDR1 LGHNA and CDR2 YSLEER come from the germline V gene. CDR3 length equals 12 residues. Between the trimmed V and J ends, which lost 0 bases and 7 bases, there was a span of 6 bases. CDR3 nucleotide sequence: TGCGCCAGCAGCCAAGATCGGGGGACCCAGTACTTC. This sequence encodes CASSQDRGTQYF.

The chain has TRBV7-3 and TRBJ2-7; D might be TRBD1 (7 bases). CDR3 length: 14 amino acids. Germline V gene lookup returns CDR1 SGHTA and CDR2 FQGTGA. Trimming left V 2 bases short and J 5 bases short, with 13 bases between. CDR3 in DNA: TGTGCCAGCAGCTTAGCAGGGGGGCAGCACGAGCAGTACTTC. The encoded protein is CASSLAGGQHEQYF.

The J gene is TRBJ1-1, the V gene TRBV11-3; D is unclear. The CDR3 sequence is 14 residues long. Germline CDR1 SGHNT, CDR2 YENEEA. Deletions cut 3 bases from V and 1 base from J, with 9 bases between. CDR3 nucleotide sequence: TGTGCCAGCAGCTTGGACGGGAGGAACACTGAAGCTTTCTTT. This codes for CASSLDGRNTEAFF.

This clone was found a few times. The rearrangement links TRBV10-1 to TRBJ2-5; TRBD1 agrees at 8 bases. V lost 6 bases to trimming and J lost 3 bases; unmatched junction nucleotides: 3. The CDR3 runs 13 residues. The germline CDR1 and CDR2 sequences are WNHNN and SYGVQD (reference sequence). The CDR3 is CASSTTGEETQYF. CDR3 sequence (DNA): TGCGCCAGCAGCACGACAGGGGAAGAGACCCAGTACTTC.

This clone was counted between two and nine times. This rearrangement joins TRBV5-1 to TRBJ1-2, with 7 bases lining up with TRBD1. Trimming took 1 base from V and 3 from J; bases not matched to a gene: 0. CDR1 and CDR2 from the germline V gene are SGHRS and YFSETQ. This CDR3 is built from 13 residues. Here the CDR3 reads CASSLTGDYGYTF. As DNA, the CDR3 is TGCGCCAGCAGCTTGACAGGGGACTATGGCTACACCTTC.

The chain combines TRBV2 with TRBJ2-2; tentative D call: TRBD2 (6 bases). The germline CDR1 and CDR2 sequences are SNHLY and FYNNEI. Trimming stripped 6 bases from V and 1 base from J, with 15 bases between. The CDR3 runs 16 residues. The CDR3 spells CASSSMRDLNTGELFF. The CDR3 coding sequence is TGTGCCAGCAGCTCCATGCGGGACCTGAACACCGGGGAGCTGTTTTTT.

This clone has more than one count but fewer than ten. The J gene is TRBJ2-1, the V gene TRBV19; 11 bases are shared with TRBD2. J lost 5 bases, V lost 5 bases, and 8 bases had no gene match. Germline V lookup: CDR1 LNHDA, CDR2 SQIVND (reference sequence). This CDR3 has 16 residues. This CDR3 reads CASSSTGTSGDNEQFF. CDR3 sequence (DNA): TGTGCCAGTAGTTCTACCGGGACTAGCGGTGACAATGAGCAGTTCTTC. Using reference TRBV19 and TRBJ2-1 for the parts outside the CDR3, the full variable domain is DGGITQSPKYLFRKEGQNVTLSCEQNLNHDAMYWYRQDPGQGLRLIYYSQIVNDFQKGDIAEGYSVSREKKESFPLTVTSAQKNPTAFYLCASSSTGTSGDNEQFFGPGTRLTVL.

The V and J genes are TRBV5-4 and TRBJ2-1; 9 bases line up with TRBD2. The CDR3 sequence is 15 residues long. From germline, CDR1 is SGHNT and CDR2 YYREEE (reference sequence). The junction had 5 bases not matched to a gene; V was cut back by 5 bases and J by 2 bases. CDR3 residues: CASRDGTSTYNEQFF. CDR3 sequence (DNA): TGTGCCAGCAGGGATGGGACTAGCACCTACAATGAGCAGTTCTTC.

This clone has more than one count but fewer than ten. The V gene is TRBV25-1, the J gene TRBJ2-7; the D gene is possibly TRBD1 (5 bases). V was trimmed by 3 bases and J by 3 bases, leaving 9 bases between them. Germline lookup yields CDR1 MGHDK and CDR2 SYGVNS. This CDR3 is 13 amino acids long. The CDR3 DNA follows: TGTGCCAGCAGTGATCTGGGGCGCTACGAGCAGTACTTC. It codes for CASSDLGRYEQYF.

V usage is TRBV5-1 and J usage is TRBJ1-2; 8 bases map to TRBD1. CDR3 length equals 15 residues. Looked up from germline, CDR1 is SGHRS and CDR2 is YFSETQ. After removal of 0 bases from V and 4 bases from J, the junction contained 5 bases not matched to a gene. DNA for the CDR3: TGCGCCAGCAGCTTGGGGGACAGGAGAACCTATGGCTACACCTTC. It specifies CASSLGDRRTYGYTF.